One and the same sample provided the 10 T cell receptor beta chains below, sequenced in a study of early stage breast cancer tumors. Sequenced by immunoSEQ multiplex PCR; TCRdb stores in-frame clones only, minus some. In the table there are about 72,000 clones, roughly 80% of which are singletons. Material: blood. The receptors shown here come from a person between 55 and 70 years old with breast cancer.

The V gene is TRBV29-1, the J gene TRBJ2-5; 9 bases line up with TRBD1. CDR1 and CDR2 (germline): SQVTM, ANQGSEA. The junction had 7 bases not matched to a gene; V was cut back by 6 bases and J by 2 bases. The CDR3 is 14 amino acids. DNA of the CDR3: TGCAGCGTATCCCGGGACAGGGATCAAGAGACCCAGTACTTC. It encodes CSVSRDRDQETQYF.

The V and J genes are TRBV20-1 and TRBJ2-7; D remains ambiguous. Germline assignment: CDR1 DFQATT and CDR2 SNEGSKA (reference sequence). The CDR3 length is 11 residues. Between the trimmed V and J ends, which lost 6 bases and 5 bases, there was a span of 11 bases. The CDR3 reads CSASEWDEQYF. The CDR3 DNA follows: TGCAGTGCCTCCGAATGGGACGAGCAGTACTTC.

J is TRBJ1-2 and V is TRBV30, with a tentative D call TRBD1 (6 bases). Germline assignment: CDR1 GTSNPN and CDR2 SVGIG (reference sequence). V was clipped by 3 bases and J by 8 bases, with 13 bases between them. The CDR3 covers 12 residues. The CDR3 DNA reads as TGTGCCTGGAGGGACAGACCACGGGGCTACACCTTC. This translates into CAWRDRPRGYTF.

The chain uses TRBV18 and TRBJ2-7, with 7 bases matching TRBD2. There are 15 residues in the CDR3. The junction had 8 bases not matched to a gene; V was cut back by 4 bases and J by 2 bases. Per the germline V gene, CDR1 is KGHSH and CDR2 is LQKENI. Here the CDR3 DNA reads TGTGCCAGCTCACGCGGACGGGCGGGGGCCTACGAGCAGTACTTC. Its translation is CASSRGRAGAYEQYF.

This rearrangement joins TRBV6-6 to TRBJ2-1, with 14 bases identical to TRBD2. CDR1 and CDR2 (germline): MNHNY, SVGAGI (reference sequence). The length of the CDR3 is 16 residues. Trimming cost V 6 bases and J 8 bases; bases outside gene matches: 9. CDR3 amino acids: CASSSTTSGRGDEQFF. In DNA, the CDR3 is TGTGCCAGCAGCTCGACGACTAGCGGGAGGGGGGATGAGCAGTTCTTC.

The V call is TRBV7-2, the J call TRBJ1-2; 7 positions match TRBD1. This CDR3 region has 13 residues. Per germline, CDR1 SGHTA and CDR2 FQGNSA. V was pared by 4 bases and J by 4 bases, with 3 bases of the junction left unmatched. DNA for the CDR3: TGTGCCAGCAGCTCAGGGACAGTCTATGGCTACACCTTC. Translation gives CASSSGTVYGYTF.

V usage is TRBV5-3 and J usage is TRBJ1-5; TRBD1 matches at 9 bases. TRBV5-3 carries the ORF label, with uncertain function. V lost 4 bases, J lost 5 bases, and 10 bases stayed unmatched. The CDR3 runs to 16 residues. The CDR3 sequence is CARSLLRTGDYQPQHF. CDR3 coding DNA: TGTGCCAGAAGCCTCCTCCGGACAGGGGATTATCAGCCCCAGCATTTT.

As to this clone: This sample includes further DNA sequences coding for the same CDR3. The genes are TRBV11-2 and TRBJ1-5, with TRBD1 identical over 7 bases. CDR1 SGHAT and CDR2 FQNNGV come from the germline V gene. V gave up 5 bases and J gave up 5 bases; unmatched junction bases: 6. The length of the CDR3 is 14 residues. CDR3 sequence reads: CASSLDRADQPQHF. CDR3 coding DNA: TGTGCCAGCAGCCTCGACAGGGCTGATCAGCCCCAGCATTTT.

This clone was observed a few times. V and J are TRBV18 and TRBJ1-6, with TRBD1 as a possible D gene (6 bases). V lost 2 bases and J lost 7, with 12 bases in between. CDR3 length: 15 amino acids. CDR1 and CDR2 (germline): KGHSH, LQKENI. CDR3 in amino acids: CASSPGGRNNSPLHF. As DNA, the CDR3 is TGTGCCAGCTCACCAGGGGGCAGAAACAATTCACCCCTCCACTTT.

V usage is TRBV11-2 and J usage is TRBJ2-2; perhaps TRBD2 as D (5 bases). Germline V lookup: CDR1 SGHAT, CDR2 FQNNGV. CDR3 length equals 14 residues. V lost 8 bases, J lost 2 bases, and 12 bases lay in between. CDR3 sequence (DNA): TGTGCCAGCGGAGACTACCTAAACACCGGGGAGCTGTTTTTT. Translated, it gives CASGDYLNTGELFF.